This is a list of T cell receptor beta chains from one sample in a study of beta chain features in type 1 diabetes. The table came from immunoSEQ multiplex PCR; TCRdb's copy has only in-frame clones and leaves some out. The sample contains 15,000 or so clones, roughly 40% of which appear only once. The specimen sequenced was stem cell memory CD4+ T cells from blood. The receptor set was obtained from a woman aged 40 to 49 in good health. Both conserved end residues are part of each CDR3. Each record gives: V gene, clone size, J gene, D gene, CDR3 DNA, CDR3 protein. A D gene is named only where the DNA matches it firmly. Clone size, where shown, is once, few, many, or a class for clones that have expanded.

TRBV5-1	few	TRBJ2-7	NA	TGCGCCAGCAGCCTGTCCGGACAGTCCTACGAGCAGTACTTC	CASSLSGQSYEQYF
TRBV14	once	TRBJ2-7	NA	TGTGCCAGCAGCCTGGTCGGACTAAGGTCCTACGAGCAGTACTTC	CASSLVGLRSYEQYF
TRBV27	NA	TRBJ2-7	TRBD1	TGTGCCAGCAGCCGGGACAGGGGATCCTCCTACGAGCAGTACTTC	CASSRDRGSSYEQYF
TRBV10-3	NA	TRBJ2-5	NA	TGTGCCATCAGTGAGTCGAGGCGGGGGCCACAAGAGACCCAGTACTTC	CAISESRRGPQETQYF
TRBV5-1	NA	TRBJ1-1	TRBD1	TGCGCCAGCAGGGGGGGACAGGGGTTGGTTTCGAACACTGAAGCTTTCTTT	CASRGGQGLVSNTEAFF
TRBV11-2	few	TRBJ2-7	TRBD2	TGTGCCAGCAGCCCTGGCGGGGGGCGGACCTACGAGCAGTACTTC	CASSPGGGRTYEQYF
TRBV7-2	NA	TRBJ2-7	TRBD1	TGTGCCAGCAGCTCAGGGACAGACAGAAGTTTCTACGAGCAGTACTTC	CASSSGTDRSFYEQYF
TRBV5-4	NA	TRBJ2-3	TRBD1	TGTGCCAGCAGCCAAAGACAGGGGGCTCTCACAGATACGCAGTATTTT	CASSQRQGALTDTQYF
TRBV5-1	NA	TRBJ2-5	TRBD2	TGCGCCAGCAGCGTCGTGGGGGGGCAAGAGACCCAGTACTTC	CASSVVGGQETQYF
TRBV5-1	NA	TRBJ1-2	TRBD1	TGCGCCAGCAGCTTCGGGACAGGGGTGTTTGGCTACACCTTC	CASSFGTGVFGYTF
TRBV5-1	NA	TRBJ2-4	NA	TGCGCCAGCAGCTTGCGGGTGTCAAGTGGGGGCCGGAGCATTCAGTACTTC	CASSLRVSSGGRSIQYF
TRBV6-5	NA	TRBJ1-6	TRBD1	TGTGCCAGCAGGGGGACAGGAGGTTCACCCCTCCACTTT	CASRGTGGSPLHF
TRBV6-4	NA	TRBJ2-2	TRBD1	TGTGCCAGCAGAAATACAGGGGCAGCCGGGGAGCTGTTTTTT	CASRNTGAAGELFF
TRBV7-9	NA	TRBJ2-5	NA	TGTGCCAGCAGCCCACGGGTTGTGCAGGAGACCCAGTACTTC	CASSPRVVQETQYF
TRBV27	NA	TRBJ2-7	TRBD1	TGTGCCAGCAGTTTACCCCCAGGGCGGACAGGAACCTACGAGCAGTACTTC	CASSLPPGRTGTYEQYF